This T cell receptor (beta chain) originates from a study of blood T cell repertoires in COVID-19. In the study overall: The origin of the acute and convalescent COVID-19 samples was the United States, Italy and Spain.

Sequencing was performed with immunoSEQ multiplex PCR; in TCRdb, only in-frame clones are kept and a portion is missing. The sample gives about 110,000 clones, approximately 82% of which show up once; roughly 3.8% is in the top ten. A few counts support this clone. The germline V and J ends were trimmed by 6 bases and 0 bases, with 15 bases remaining between them. There are 15 residues in the CDR3. Germline V gene data show CDR1 as SQVTM and CDR2 as ANQGSEA. Source material: peripheral blood. The receptor was derived from a woman over 75 with acute or convalescent COVID-19. The chain employs TRBV29-1 and TRBJ1-3; D is perhaps TRBD1 (6 bases). The CDR3 protein is CSVLGAGLSGNTIYF. Here the CDR3 DNA reads TGCAGCGTCTTGGGGGCAGGGCTCTCTGGAAACACCATATATTTT. The full variable domain, in which reference TRBV29-1 and TRBJ1-3 provide the parts outside the CDR3, is SAVISQKPSRDICQRGTSLTIQCQVDSQVTMMFWYRQQPGQSLTLIATANQGSEATYESGFVIDKFPISRPNLTFSTLTVSNMSPEDSSIYLCSVLGAGLSGNTIYFGEGSWLTVV.